This entry lists 22 T cell receptor beta chains sequenced from one sample in a study of regulatory T cells in long-lasting Graves disease. This sample's time point: persistent/refractory GD, antithyroid drugs over 5 years with positive TRAb. PBMCs provided the RNA from which the TCR library was made. The TCR beta library used iRepertoire HTBI primers with Arm-PCR amplification of CDR3. MiXCR was run by TCRdb on the multiplex PCR reads, yielding one entry per CDR3 protein. This table has some 370,000 distinct CDR3 sequences, roughly 20% appearing once. Sequencing used peripheral blood mononuclear cells (PBMCs), obtained when the disease was refractory, from a patient treated with antithyroid drugs. The receptor set was obtained from a female donor with Graves disease.

This clonotype occurred a few times. V gene TRBV12-3 or TRBV12-4 combines with J gene TRBJ1-3; D gene unclear. The CDR3 is made up of 14 amino acids. The germline V and J ends were trimmed by 0 bases and 4 bases, with 7 bases remaining between them. CDR3 region: CASSLAGLGNTIYF. CDR3 sequence (DNA): TGTGCCAGCAGTTTAGCAGGGCTCGGAAACACCATATATTTT.

The chain links TRBV20-1 to TRBJ1-5; no clear D gene. V gave up 1 base and J gave up 3 bases, with 7 bases separating them. The CDR3 extends over 13 amino acids. CDR1 DFQATT and CDR2 SNEGSKA come from the germline V gene (reference sequence). For the CDR3, the DNA is TGCAGTGCTAGAGGGCCGGTCAATCAGCCCCAGCATTTT. It codes for CSARGPVNQPQHF.

In its sample, this clonotype was seen many times. The chain carries TRBV6-1 and TRBJ1-2; maybe TRBD1 (6 bases). Trimming took 2 bases from V and 7 from J, leaving 11 bases between them. Per germline, CDR1 MNHNS and CDR2 SASEGT. The CDR3 sequence is 13 residues long. CDR3 sequence reads: CASSELGARGYTF. As DNA, the CDR3 is TGTGCCAGCAGTGAACTGGGGGCGCGTGGCTACACCTTC.

This clonotype has a count of ten or more. V is TRBV29-1 and J is TRBJ2-5, with TRBD2 as a possible D gene (6 bases). V was shortened by 4 bases and J by 5 bases, with 14 bases between the two germline ends. The V gene's germline CDR1 is SQVTM and CDR2 ANQGSEA. There are 13 residues in the CDR3. The CDR3 nucleotides are TGCAGCGTTGGGGGGGATCATCAGGAGACCCAGTACTTC. Amino acid sequence: CSVGGDHQETQYF.

On this clonotype itself: Relative to the germline gene, one junction end is altered; a read error may explain this. V usage is TRBV29-1 and J usage is TRBJ2-2; D might be TRBD2 (5 bases). This CDR3 spans 14 amino acids. Germline values: CDR1 SQVTM, CDR2 ANQGSEA. The CDR3 DNA reads as TGCAGCGTTGCCCCTTTGGACGGCACCGGGGAGCTGCTTTTT. As protein: CSVAPLDGTGELLF.

This clonotype was seen at least ten times. The chain employs TRBV11-3 and TRBJ2-5; the D call may be TRBD1 or TRBD2 (5 bases each). This CDR3 contains 17 residues. CDR1 is SGHNT, CDR2 YENEEA, per germline. Deletions cut 3 bases from V and 4 bases from J, with 21 bases between. CDR3 sequence reads: CASSLGTPGPEGETQYF. CDR3 nucleotides: TGTGCCAGCAGCTTGGGGACCCCGGGACCTGAGGGAGAGACCCAGTACTTC.

Remarks on this clonotype: Germline and junction disagree at one end, which may indicate a read error. The J gene is TRBJ2-5, the V gene TRBV7-9; perhaps TRBD2 as D (6 bases). In germline, CDR1 is SEHNR, CDR2 FQNEAQ (reference sequence). The CDR3 extends over 14 amino acids. The CDR3 DNA follows: TGTGCCAGCAGCGGGGGGACCTACCAAGAGTCCCAGTACTTC. It translates to CASSGGTYQESQYF.

This chain uses TRBV7-9 with TRBJ2-5; 7 nucleotides line up with TRBD1. V shed 4 bases, J shed 4 bases, and the junction held 12 bases outside the gene matches. Looked up from germline, CDR1 is SEHNR and CDR2 is FQNEAQ (reference sequence). The CDR3 is 16 residues long. CDR3: CASSSRGIRARETQYF. Written as DNA, the CDR3 is TGTGCCAGCAGCTCCAGGGGGATCCGAGCAAGAGAGACCCAGTACTTC. The full variable domain, completed using reference TRBV7-9 and TRBJ2-5, is DTGVSQNPRHKITKRGQNVTFRCDPISEHNRLYWYRQTLGQGPEFLTYFQNEAQLEKSRLLSDRFSAERPKGSFSTLEIQRTEQGDSAMYLCASSSRGIRARETQYFGPGTRLLVL.

V usage is TRBV6-1 and J usage is TRBJ1-5; possible D gene TRBD1, 6 bases. CDR1 is MNHNS and CDR2 is SASEGT in the germline V gene. Between the trimmed V and J ends, which lost 6 bases and 3 bases, there was a span of 12 bases. This CDR3 is 14 amino acids long. The chain's CDR3 is CASRPNRDNQPQHF. In DNA form, the CDR3 reads TGTGCCAGCAGACCAAACAGGGACAATCAGCCCCAGCATTTT.

Only a few counts were recorded for this clonotype. The rearrangement joins TRBV28 to TRBJ2-7, with D tentatively TRBD1 (6 bases). With 8 bases removed from V and 0 bases from J, the gap between germline ends came to 11 bases. Germline assignment: CDR1 MDHEN and CDR2 SYDVKM. This CDR3 spans 13 amino acids. For the CDR3, the DNA is TGTGCCAGCGGAAACAGGGACTCCTACGAGCAGTACTTC. Its protein product is CASGNRDSYEQYF.

The rearrangement links TRBV5-1 to TRBJ2-2; tentative D call: TRBD2 (6 bases). V was shortened by 4 bases and J by 0 bases, with 13 bases between the two germline ends. The CDR3 is 16 residues long. From germline, CDR1 is SGHRS and CDR2 YFSETQ. CDR3 in DNA: TGCGCCAGCAGCCCCCGGAGGGCCACGAACACCGGGGAGCTGTTTTTT. Translating it yields CASSPRRATNTGELFF.

This clonotype was found a few times. The chain recombines TRBV27 with TRBJ2-1; D might be TRBD2 (6 bases). The V end lost 8 bases, the J end lost 0 bases, and 14 bases lay between the germline ends. Germline V gene lookup returns CDR1 MNHEY and CDR2 SMNVEV (reference sequence). The CDR3 is 15 residues long. CDR3 in amino acids: CASGIADYSYNEQFF. DNA of the CDR3: TGTGCCAGCGGTATAGCGGATTACTCCTACAATGAGCAGTTCTTC.

This clonotype has a count of ten or more. V gene TRBV20-1 combines with J gene TRBJ2-4; tentatively, D is TRBD1 (5 bases). Germline-derived CDR1 and CDR2 are DFQATT and SNEGSKA (reference sequence). The CDR3 spans 12 residues. The V and J ends lost 2 bases and 6 bases respectively, with 8 bases between them. The CDR3 is CSARQGGNIQYF. As DNA, the CDR3 is TGCAGTGCTAGACAGGGTGGAAACATTCAGTACTTC.

This clonotype was recorded many times. The chain uses TRBV7-2 and TRBJ2-7, with D possibly being TRBD1 (6 bases). Germline values: CDR1 SGHTA, CDR2 FQGNSA. There are 13 residues in the CDR3. The V and J ends lost 7 bases and 3 bases respectively, with 13 bases between them. The CDR3 loop reads CASTPTGFYEQYF. CDR3 nucleotides: TGTGCCAGCACCCCTACAGGGTTCTACGAGCAGTACTTC.

This clonotype was seen many times. V gene TRBV7-2 combines with J gene TRBJ2-2; the D gene could be TRBD1 or TRBD2 (7 bases each). The V and J ends lost 7 bases and 3 bases respectively, with 18 bases between them. The CDR3 has 16 residues. Germline lookup yields CDR1 SGHTA and CDR2 FQGNSA. The CDR3, as DNA: TGTGCCAGCACCTTGCGGGGGACAGACCACACCGGGGAGCTGTTTTTT. Its translation is CASTLRGTDHTGELFF.

This clonotype was observed a few times. The junction departs from the called germline gene at one end, perhaps through a read error. The gene calls are TRBV11-1 and TRBJ2-5; TRBD2 agrees at 14 bases. This CDR3 contains 16 residues. Germline assignment: CDR1 SGHAT and CDR2 FQDESV (reference sequence). The CDR3 sequence is CAGSRLAGGSRETQYF. The CDR3 DNA reads as TGTGCCGGCAGCCGACTAGCGGGAGGGTCCCGGGAGACCCAGTACTTC.

This chain uses TRBV29-1 with TRBJ1-4; 8 bases map to TRBD1. CDR1 is SQVTM and CDR2 is ANQGSEA in the germline V gene. With 2 bases clipped from V and 4 bases from J, the junction kept 6 bases outside the gene matches. The CDR3 is 15 amino acids. The CDR3 nucleotides are TGCAGCGTTGAAAAGGGGACAGGAGATAATGAAAAACTGTTTTTT. It translates to CSVEKGTGDNEKLFF. Together with reference TRBV29-1 and TRBJ1-4, the CDR3 gives the full variable domain: SAVISQKPSRDICQRGTSLTIQCQVDSQVTMMFWYRQQPGQSLTLIATANQGSEATYESGFVIDKFPISRPNLTFSTLTVSNMSPEDSSIYLCSVEKGTGDNEKLFFGSGTQLSVL.

This clonotype was seen many times. The chain is built from TRBV6-5 and TRBJ2-7; D tentatively reads TRBD1 or TRBD2 (5 bases each). The CDR3 is 14 residues long. From germline, CDR1 is MNHEY and CDR2 SVGAGI. Trimming took off 3 bases at V and 5 bases at J, with 14 bases between the two ends. CDR3 sequence (DNA): TGTGCCAGCAGTTATGGGACGGCTTTGGACGAGCAGTACTTC. It specifies CASSYGTALDEQYF.

This clonotype was counted at least ten times. This chain links TRBV7-9 with TRBJ2-7; D is possibly TRBD2 (5 bases). Trimming removed 1 base at V and 7 bases at J, with 8 bases between. The CDR3 is made up of 12 amino acids. Germline CDR1 SEHNR, CDR2 FQNEAQ (reference sequence). The CDR3: CASSLVSGEQYF. CDR3 DNA sequence: TGTGCCAGCAGCTTAGTGTCGGGGGAGCAGTACTTC.

This sequence joins TRBV6-2 or TRBV6-3 and TRBJ2-5; D is possibly TRBD2 (6 bases). The V end lost 5 bases, the J end lost 5 bases, and 12 bases lay between the germline ends. Germline values: CDR1 MNHEY, CDR2 SVGEGT. This CDR3 is 13 amino acids long. CDR3 residues: CASSINAGETQYF. CDR3 nucleotide sequence: TGTGCCAGCAGTATAAATGCGGGGGAGACCCAGTACTTC.

The rearrangement joins TRBV7-3 to TRBJ2-4; TRBD1 agrees at 8 bases. The germline V gene encodes CDR1 SGHTA and CDR2 FQGTGA. The CDR3 runs 14 residues. J was trimmed by 9 bases and V by 5 bases; bases with no gene match: 9. The CDR3, as DNA: TGTGCCAGCAGCGCGGACAGGGTACAGGCCATTCAGTACTTC. This translates into CASSADRVQAIQYF.

The chain joins TRBV18 to TRBJ2-7; 7 bases fit TRBD1. The germline CDR1 and CDR2 sequences are KGHSH and LQKENI. The CDR3 has 15 residues. The V gene end was trimmed by 3 bases and the J gene end by 7 bases; junction bases not matched to a gene: 12. The CDR3 sequence: CASSPRTGESLEQYF. Written as DNA, the CDR3 is TGTGCCAGCTCACCCCGGACAGGTGAAAGCCTAGAGCAGTACTTC.